Below are 20 T cell receptor beta chains sequenced from a single sample in a study of cytomegalovirus exposure and HLA in healthy donors. 60 Vbeta and 13 Jbeta primers were used in PCR. Method: immunoSEQ multiplex PCR; TCRdb's copy keeps in-frame clones and lacks some. This sample has about 160,000 clones, with approximately 78% found just once. Sequencing used PBMCs. These TCRs come from a woman aged 40-49 years in good health and CMV-seronegative.

V usage is TRBV5-6 and J usage is TRBJ1-2; 8 nucleotides align to TRBD1. This CDR3 comprises 15 residues. CDR1 and CDR2 from the germline V gene are SGHDT and YYEEEE. J lost 4 bases, V lost 6 bases, and 11 bases had no gene match. CDR3: CASNRDRRGVYGYTF. The CDR3, as DNA: TGTGCCAGCAACCGGGACAGGCGAGGGGTCTATGGCTACACCTTC.

V and J are TRBV28 and TRBJ1-5; 8 nucleotides line up with TRBD1. The germline V gene encodes CDR1 MDHEN and CDR2 SYDVKM. V gave up 10 bases and J gave up 2 bases; unmatched junction bases: 7. This CDR3 contains 14 residues. The CDR3 DNA reads TGTGCCACGCGCAGGGGGCGAGGCAATCAGCCCCAGCATTTT. Its protein product is CATRRGRGNQPQHF.

The chain uses TRBV4-1 and TRBJ2-2; possibly TRBD2 for D (5 bases). Germline V gives CDR1 MGHRA, CDR2 YSYEKL. This CDR3 has 15 residues. V gave up 3 bases and J gave up 5 bases, with 13 bases separating them. CDR3 in DNA: TGCGCCAGCAGCCAGATCGGCGGGCGGACCGGGGAGCTGTTTTTT. Residues: CASSQIGGRTGELFF.

For this clone: At one of its ends the junction is not consistent with the germline gene, which may arise from a read error. The J gene is TRBJ2-5, the V gene TRBV7-9, with D possibly matching TRBD1 (5 bases). Per germline, CDR1 SEHNR and CDR2 FQNEAQ (reference sequence). The CDR3 has 12 residues. CDR3 bases: TGTTCCAGCAGCTCTCAGGGAGAGACCCAGTACTTC. This sequence encodes CSSSSQGETQYF.

The sample holds a few counts of this clone. This chain connects TRBV27 to TRBJ1-1; 8 bases map to TRBD1. With 1 base clipped from V and 4 bases from J, the junction kept 11 bases outside the gene matches. The germline V gene encodes CDR1 MNHEY and CDR2 SMNVEV (reference sequence). The CDR3 loop spans 17 amino acids. The CDR3 spells CASSLWGRGRGGTEAFF. The CDR3 DNA follows: TGTGCCAGCAGTTTATGGGGCAGGGGGCGAGGAGGCACTGAAGCTTTCTTT.

The gene calls are TRBV6-1 and TRBJ1-5; D remains unclear. The CDR3 is 15 residues long. Germline CDR1 is MNHNS and CDR2 is SASEGT. Trimming shortened V by 0 bases and J by 4 bases, and 10 bases separated the two germline ends. The CDR3 sequence: CASSEAIRFNQPQHF. The CDR3, as DNA: TGTGCCAGCAGTGAAGCTATCAGGTTTAATCAGCCCCAGCATTTT.

The chain couples TRBV29-1 to TRBJ2-7; 9 bases fit TRBD1. Losses at the gene ends were 5 bases for V and 2 bases for J; bases not matched to a gene: 4. The CDR3 covers 13 residues. CDR1 is SQVTM and CDR2 is ANQGSEA in the germline V gene. CDR3 amino acids: CSVSWTGAYEQYF. In DNA form, the CDR3 reads TGCAGCGTTTCTTGGACAGGGGCCTACGAGCAGTACTTC.

V usage is TRBV10-3 and J usage is TRBJ2-7; the match to TRBD2 covers 9 bases. V lost 2 bases to trimming and J lost 4 bases; unmatched junction nucleotides: 12. Looked up from germline, CDR1 is ENHRY and CDR2 is SYGVKD. There are 17 residues in the CDR3. The CDR3 DNA sequence: TGTGCCATCAGTGAGGGAAGTAGCGGGGGATCCGATTACGAGCAGTACTTC. Its protein is CAISEGSSGGSDYEQYF.

The CDR3 spells CASSPYGATNEKLFF. The CDR3 DNA follows: TGTGCCAGCAGCCCTTACGGTGCAACTAATGAAAAACTGTTTTTT. The chain uses TRBV16 and TRBJ1-4, with D uncertain. The CDR3 loop spans 15 amino acids. In germline, CDR1 is KGHSY, CDR2 FQNENV. Trimming removed 4 bases at V and 0 bases at J, with 9 bases between. The whole variable domain, remainder taken from reference TRBV16 and TRBJ1-4, is GEEVAQTPKHLVRGEGQKAKLYCAPIKGHSYVFWYQQVLKNEFKFLISFQNENVFDETGMPKERFSAKCLPNSPCSLEIQATKLEDSAVYFCASSPYGATNEKLFFGSGTQLSVL.

This chain joins TRBV28 and TRBJ1-2, with a tentative D call TRBD1 (5 bases). The CDR3 has 14 amino acids. V gave up 2 bases and J gave up 2 bases, with 9 bases separating them. Germline V lookup: CDR1 MDHEN, CDR2 SYDVKM. This CDR3 reads CASSLGAGNYGYTF. CDR3 DNA sequence: TGTGCCAGCAGTTTAGGGGCAGGGAACTATGGCTACACCTTC.

The rearrangement uses TRBV5-1 and TRBJ1-1; D remains unclear. CDR1 SGHRS and CDR2 YFSETQ come from the germline V gene. V was shortened by 0 bases and J by 7 bases, with 10 bases between the two germline ends. This CDR3 has 13 amino acids. The CDR3, as DNA: TGCGCCAGCAGCTTGGATGGGAGAGTTGAAGCTTTCTTT. Its translation: CASSLDGRVEAFF.

V usage is TRBV18 and J usage is TRBJ1-3; D is undetermined. The CDR3 is made up of 15 amino acids. The V gene lost 2 bases and the J gene lost 0 bases, with 8 bases spanning the gap. CDR1 is KGHSH, CDR2 LQKENI, per germline. The CDR3 DNA reads TGTGCCAGCTCACCAGGAGCCTACTCTGGAAACACCATATATTTT. It yields the protein CASSPGAYSGNTIYF.

V gene TRBV7-2 combines with J gene TRBJ1-2, with TRBD1 matching 10 bases. J lost 7 bases, V lost 1 base, and 9 bases had no gene match. The CDR3 spans 16 residues. Germline V gene data show CDR1 as SGHTA and CDR2 as FQGNSA. The CDR3 coding sequence is TGTGCCAGCAGCTTAGGGGTTGGGACAGGGGCTGCTGGCTACACCTTC. It encodes CASSLGVGTGAAGYTF.

This clone came up once. The chain is built from TRBV6-1 and TRBJ2-1; TRBD1 matches at 9 bases. The trim removed 5 bases at V and 5 bases at J, leaving 4 bases unmatched. Germline V gene lookup returns CDR1 MNHNS and CDR2 SASEGT. The CDR3 totals 14 residues. CDR3 protein: CASSFRDRDNEQFF. For the CDR3, the DNA is TGTGCCAGCAGTTTCCGGGACAGGGACAATGAGCAGTTCTTC.

The chain links TRBV6-6 to TRBJ2-4; a weak D match, TRBD1 (6 bases). V shed 6 bases and J shed 5 bases, with 14 bases lying between them. This CDR3 spans 14 amino acids. Germline values: CDR1 MNHNY, CDR2 SVGAGI (reference sequence). DNA of the CDR3: TGTGCCAGCAGCTATCAGGACAGCCAAAACATTCAGTACTTC. Translation gives CASSYQDSQNIQYF.

This clone was seen only a few times. The rearrangement uses TRBV14 and TRBJ2-1; TRBD1 aligns across 10 bases. The CDR3 is 14 residues long. With 5 bases clipped from V and 7 bases from J, the junction kept 5 bases outside the gene matches. Germline V gives CDR1 SGHDN, CDR2 FVKESK. CDR3 nucleotides: TGTGCCAGCAGCACGGGACAGGGGTGGAATGAGCAGTTCTTC. The encoded protein is CASSTGQGWNEQFF.

V and J are TRBV2 and TRBJ2-5; the D gene is possibly TRBD2 (6 bases). The end of the DNA is better explained by TRBJ2-7, so the J call may be wrong. The CDR3 has 12 amino acids. CDR1 and CDR2 from the germline V gene are SNHLY and FYNNEI. CDR3 residues: CASAGSGYEQYF. The CDR3 DNA reads as TGTGCCAGCGCGGGTAGCGGTTACGAGCAGTACTTC.

V usage is TRBV5-1 and J usage is TRBJ2-3; the match to TRBD2 covers 7 bases. CDR1 is SGHRS and CDR2 is YFSETQ in the germline V gene. After removal of 0 bases from V and 6 bases from J, the junction contained 10 bases not matched to a gene. The CDR3 is made up of 16 amino acids. CDR3 protein: CASSLAPGGYGDTQYF. In nucleotides, the CDR3 is TGCGCCAGCAGCTTGGCCCCCGGGGGGTATGGGGATACGCAGTATTTT. The whole variable domain, filled in from reference TRBV5-1 and TRBJ2-3, reads KAGVTQTPRYLIKTRGQQVTLSCSPISGHRSVSWYQQTPGQGLQFLFEYFSETQRNKGNFPGRFSGRQFSNSRSEMNVSTLELGDSALYLCASSLAPGGYGDTQYFGPGTRLTVL.

This chain uses TRBV9 with TRBJ2-1; 11 bases align to TRBD2. The CDR3 sequence is 14 residues long. V dropped 4 bases and J dropped 9; count of bases not matched to a gene: 6. Germline CDR1 is SGDLS and CDR2 is YYNGEE. The CDR3: CASSFSGGAGEQFF. CDR3 coding DNA: TGTGCCAGCAGCTTTAGCGGGGGGGCCGGTGAGCAGTTCTTC.

The chain couples TRBV7-2 to TRBJ1-1; D perhaps matches TRBD1 (6 bases). The CDR3 is 13 amino acids. Per germline, CDR1 SGHTA and CDR2 FQGNSA. V was clipped by 3 bases and J by 4 bases, with 9 bases between them. In DNA, the CDR3 is TGTGCCAGCAGCTTTCAGGGGAGCACTGAAGCTTTCTTT. Translating gives CASSFQGSTEAFF.